One and the same sample provided the 11 T cell receptor beta chains below, sequenced in a study of cytomegalovirus exposure and HLA in healthy donors. Use of 60 Vbeta and 13 Jbeta primers characterized the PCR. Sequencing used immunoSEQ multiplex PCR; TCRdb keeps in-frame clones, though not all of them. The data show roughly 78,000 clones, 60% to 70% seen once. The sequencing sample was made of PBMCs. The source is a man aged 25-45 years in good health and CMV-seropositive.

With regard to this clone: The conserved final phenylalanine or tryptophan is absent from the CDR3, which likely points to a read error. The rearrangement joins TRBV4-1 to TRBJ1-2; D is unclear. The ends were cut back, 0 bases at V and 8 bases at J, with 10 bases in the middle. The CDR3 sequence is 13 residues long. The germline CDR1 and CDR2 sequences are MGHRA and YSYEKL. The CDR3 region has the DNA TGCGCCAGCAGCCAAGAGGGCAGGTGGGGCTACACCCTC. This gives the protein CASSQEGRWGYTL.

V gene TRBV7-8 combines with J gene TRBJ2-1, with 7 bases lining up with TRBD1. Germline values: CDR1 SGHVS, CDR2 FQNEAQ. This CDR3 spans 15 amino acids. Germline trimming cut 5 bases from V and 2 bases from J; bases unmatched to any gene: 6. CDR3 nucleotides: TGTGCCAGCAGCGACCACAGGGGACCCTACAATGAGCAGTTCTTC. It yields the protein CASSDHRGPYNEQFF.

This clone was detected only a few times. This sequence joins TRBV6-6 and TRBJ1-3; D is possibly TRBD1 (6 bases). Germline V lookup: CDR1 MNHNY, CDR2 SVGAGI (reference sequence). Trimming took off 0 bases at V and 8 bases at J, with 14 bases between the two ends. This CDR3 has 15 residues. In DNA, the CDR3 is TGTGCCAGCAGTTACTCGGGGGGGCGGTCGGACACCATATATTTT. This encodes CASSYSGGRSDTIYF.

This chain links TRBV5-4 with TRBJ1-1; D is possibly TRBD1 (5 bases). Germline values: CDR1 SGHNT, CDR2 YYREEE (reference sequence). The CDR3 spans 15 residues. Trimming left V 2 bases short and J 8 bases short, with 19 bases between. CDR3 nucleotides: TGTGCCAGCAGCTTCCCGGCAGGGCAGGTGGCGGAAGCTTTCTTT. Its translation: CASSFPAGQVAEAFF.

A single count supports this clone. J is TRBJ2-3 and V is TRBV25-1; the D gene is possibly TRBD1 (6 bases). V lost 7 bases to trimming and J lost 7 bases, with 15 bases between them. The CDR3 has 13 residues. From germline, CDR1 is MGHDK and CDR2 SYGVNS. The CDR3 spells CASIPGQTNTQYF. CDR3 coding DNA: TGTGCCAGCATTCCCGGACAGACGAATACGCAGTATTTT.

This clone was seen only a few times. The chain is built from TRBV2 and TRBJ2-4; 7 positions agree with TRBD1. Germline CDR1 SNHLY, CDR2 FYNNEI. The CDR3 spans 13 residues. Unmatched junction bases numbered 9, after V lost 8 bases and J lost 8 bases. The CDR3 sequence is CASGTEGFDIQYF. For the CDR3, the DNA is TGTGCCAGCGGGACAGAAGGTTTCGACATTCAGTACTTC.

This clone is medium-sized. CDR3 residues: CASSHDREEAFF. The CDR3 DNA sequence: TGCGCCAGCAGCCACGACAGGGAAGAAGCTTTCTTT. This rearrangement joins TRBV10-1 to TRBJ1-1; 7 bases agree with TRBD1. Germline assignment: CDR1 WNHNN and CDR2 SYGVQD (reference sequence). This CDR3 has 12 amino acids. V trimming: 6 bases; J trimming: 8 bases; junction bases outside the gene matches: 6.

The V gene is TRBV30, the J gene TRBJ2-5; 9 bases are shared with TRBD1. The V gene's germline CDR1 is GTSNPN and CDR2 SVGIG (reference sequence). The J segment lost 11 bases and the V segment lost 2 bases, leaving 9 bases of the junction unmatched. The CDR3 consists of 13 residues. As DNA, the CDR3 is TGTGCCTGGAGTCGCGGACAGGGGAAAGAGCAGTACTTC. It is translated as CAWSRGQGKEQYF. The complete variable domain, with remaining parts taken from reference TRBV30 and TRBJ2-5, reads SQTIHQWPATLVQPVGSPLSLECTVEGTSNPNLYWYRQAAGRGLQLLFYSVGIGQISSEVPQNLSASRPQDRQFILSSKKLLLSDSGFYLCAWSRGQGKEQYFGPGTRLLVL.

The chain carries TRBV7-3 and TRBJ2-1, with TRBD2 as a possible D gene (6 bases). CDR3 length equals 16 residues. Germline assignment: CDR1 SGHTA and CDR2 FQGTGA. Trimming removed 1 base at V and 7 bases at J, with 17 bases between. DNA for the CDR3: TGTGCCAGCAGCTTAAGGTACGCGGGAAGTGGAAATGAGCAGTTCTTC. Its translation is CASSLRYAGSGNEQFF.

This clone was detected only a few times. The V gene is TRBV6-6, the J gene TRBJ1-2, with D unresolved. CDR1 MNHNY and CDR2 SVGAGI come from the germline V gene (reference sequence). The CDR3 is made up of 12 amino acids. V lost 6 bases and J 2 bases, leaving 7 bases between the germline ends. CDR3: CASSENNYGYTF. CDR3 DNA sequence: TGTGCCAGCAGCGAGAACAACTATGGCTACACCTTC.

This rearrangement joins TRBV6-6 to TRBJ2-1; D is perhaps TRBD1 (6 bases). The germline gives CDR1 MNHNY, CDR2 SVGAGI (reference sequence). V was clipped by 2 bases and J by 0 bases, with 11 bases between them. The length of the CDR3 is 16 residues. CDR3 in DNA: TGTGCCAGCAGTTACGGCCAGGGGAGCTCCTACAATGAGCAGTTCTTC. Translating gives CASSYGQGSSYNEQFF.